The present TCR beta chain was sequenced within a study of spatial heterogeneity in lung cancer. This clonotype was recorded at least ten times. Its specificity is unknown. Documented time point: sample taken at primary tumor resection. Each CDR3 protein gets one entry after TCRdb re-called the 5' RACE reads with MiXCR. The sample holds some 23,000 distinct CDR3 sequences, about 6% seen once. Germline V lookup: CDR1 SQVTM, CDR2 ANQGSEA. The CDR3 covers 12 residues. J was trimmed by 5 bases and V by 7 bases; bases with no gene match: 7. General study findings and limits: When ubiquitous and regional expanded TCRs were counted, their numbers tracked ubiquitous and regional nonsynonymous mutations, respectively. Tumoral mutation counts were tracked by counts of expanded intratumoral alpha and beta TCRs.

The source is a male donor with early-stage non-small cell lung cancer. The specimen was lung tumor tissue, collected at surgery. V is TRBV29-1 and J is TRBJ1-1; 7 bases agree with TRBD1. The chain's CDR3 is CSATGAGTEAFF. The CDR3 DNA follows: TGCAGCGCTACAGGGGCGGGAACTGAAGCTTTCTTT.